These 14 T cell receptor beta chains were sequenced from one sample in a study of T cell changes during pregnancy in multiple sclerosis. The repertoire was sequenced with immunoSEQ multiplex PCR; TCRdb's copy has only in-frame clones and lacks some. The sample yields some 40,000 clones, about 92% seen once. The sample in question was CD4+ T cells from peripheral blood mononuclear cells, obtained in the first trimester of pregnancy. These receptors originate from a female donor with multiple sclerosis, enrolled in a pregnancy study.

The gene calls are TRBV10-3 and TRBJ1-3, with D tentatively TRBD1 (5 bases). V shed 10 bases and J shed 7 bases, with 20 bases lying between them. The CDR3 runs to 14 residues. The germline V gene encodes CDR1 ENHRY and CDR2 SYGVKD. Written as DNA, the CDR3 is TGTGCCACCCACCAGGGAGGTAGTTGGAACACCATATATTTT. The encoded protein is CATHQGGSWNTIYF.

The rearrangement links TRBV18 to TRBJ1-5; D remains ambiguous. Germline V CDR1 and CDR2: KGHSH, LQKENI. Trimming took 6 bases from V and 2 from J, leaving 11 bases between them. The CDR3 has 14 residues. CDR3 nucleotide sequence: TGTGCCAGCTCGCCATCCGCGGGCAATCAGCCCCAGCATTTT. As protein: CASSPSAGNQPQHF.

The V call is TRBV5-4, the J call TRBJ2-3, with 11 bases aligning to TRBD2. From germline, CDR1 is SGHNT and CDR2 YYREEE (reference sequence). Trimming at V came to 4 bases and at J to 5 bases, leaving 12 bases not matched to a gene. The CDR3 runs 17 residues. The CDR3 DNA reads as TGTGCCAGCAGCCCACAGATAGCGGGGGGGCTCGGAGATACGCAGTATTTT. Amino acids: CASSPQIAGGLGDTQYF.

The gene calls are TRBV2 and TRBJ2-3; tentatively, D is TRBD2 (6 bases). The germline V and J ends were trimmed by 5 bases and 7 bases, with 10 bases remaining between them. The CDR3 loop spans 12 amino acids. In germline, CDR1 is SNHLY, CDR2 FYNNEI. The CDR3 region is CASSYSGNTQYF. In nucleotides, the CDR3 is TGTGCCAGCAGTTATAGCGGAAATACGCAGTATTTT.

The rearrangement links TRBV4-1 to TRBJ1-5, with 8 bases that match TRBD1. The junction had 4 bases not matched to a gene; V was cut back by 2 bases and J by 4 bases. The germline V gene encodes CDR1 MGHRA and CDR2 YSYEKL. The CDR3 contains 15 residues. The CDR3 nucleotides are TGCGCCAGCAGCCAACTGGACAGGGAGAATCAGCCCCAGCATTTT. The encoded protein is CASSQLDRENQPQHF.

Here the CDR3 reads CASSQQAFYEQYF. The CDR3 DNA is TGTGCCAGCAGCCAACAGGCTTTCTACGAGCAGTACTTC. The rearrangement links TRBV7-2 to TRBJ2-7; a weak D match, TRBD1 (5 bases). The CDR3 covers 13 residues. The V gene's germline CDR1 is SGHTA and CDR2 FQGNSA. V was clipped by 5 bases and J by 3 bases, with 11 bases between them.

The genes are TRBV27 and TRBJ1-6; possible D gene TRBD1, 5 bases. Trimming shortened V by 6 bases and J by 7 bases, and 16 bases separated the two germline ends. Per the germline V gene, CDR1 is MNHEY and CDR2 is SMNVEV (reference sequence). The CDR3 extends over 15 amino acids. As DNA, the CDR3 is TGTGCCAGCAGCCCGGTGGAGGGACCAAATTCACCCCTCCACTTT. Amino acid sequence: CASSPVEGPNSPLHF.

This chain uses TRBV6-5 with TRBJ1-6; 7 bases map to TRBD1. The CDR3 sequence is 15 residues long. Trimming took 0 bases from V and 9 from J; bases not matched to a gene: 5. Germline values: CDR1 MNHEY, CDR2 SVGAGI. The CDR3: CASSYSGQRGSPLHF. CDR3 nucleotide sequence: TGTGCCAGCAGTTACTCGGGACAGAGGGGTTCACCCCTCCACTTT.

This chain uses TRBV27 with TRBJ2-7; D unclear. The V gene's germline CDR1 is MNHEY and CDR2 SMNVEV (reference sequence). There are 13 residues in the CDR3. Trimming shortened V by 4 bases and J by 2 bases, and 9 bases separated the two germline ends. Here the CDR3 DNA reads TGTGCCAGCAGTTCCGGCAGGCCCTACGAGCAGTACTTC. Encoded protein: CASSSGRPYEQYF.

The chain uses TRBV29-1 and TRBJ2-2; possible D gene TRBD2, 6 bases. Per the germline V gene, CDR1 is SQVTM and CDR2 is ANQGSEA. V was cut by 1 base and J by 1 base, with 10 bases left in between. The CDR3 spans 15 residues. In DNA form, the CDR3 reads TGCAGCGTTGAAGGGCAGGGAGGGAACACCGGGGAGCTGTTTTTT. Residues: CSVEGQGGNTGELFF.

The rearrangement links TRBV27 to TRBJ2-7; a possible D gene is TRBD2 (5 bases). The CDR3 has 14 residues. CDR1 and CDR2 (germline): MNHEY, SMNVEV (reference sequence). V lost 10 bases, J lost 4 bases, and 20 bases lay in between. In DNA, the CDR3 is TGTGCCACCATGGGAGCCCCAAGGGAGTACGAGCAGTACTTC. It yields the protein CATMGAPREYEQYF.

The rearrangement uses TRBV4-2 and TRBJ2-5; tentatively, D is TRBD2 (6 bases). V was shortened by 3 bases and J by 5 bases, with 13 bases between the two germline ends. CDR3 length: 14 residues. CDR1 and CDR2 (germline): LGHNA, YNFKEQ. CDR3 loop: CASSHSERGETQYF. DNA of the CDR3: TGTGCCAGCAGCCATTCGGAACGGGGGGAGACCCAGTACTTC.

This clone showed up just once. The V call is TRBV7-2, the J call TRBJ1-1; D is unclear. The V gene lost 1 base and the J gene lost 8 bases, with 11 bases spanning the gap. The CDR3 is made up of 13 amino acids. Germline-derived CDR1 and CDR2 are SGHTA and FQGNSA. CDR3 protein: CASSLVFRSEAFF. CDR3 nucleotide sequence: TGTGCCAGCAGCTTAGTATTCAGGTCCGAAGCTTTCTTT.

The rearrangement joins TRBV18 to TRBJ1-2; TRBD1 might be the D (6 bases). The germline CDR1 and CDR2 sequences are KGHSH and LQKENI. V was clipped by 5 bases and J by 7 bases, with 14 bases between them. This CDR3 is built from 13 residues. In nucleotides, the CDR3 is TGTGCCAGCTCAGCGCAGGGGAATGGTGGCTACACCTTC. Residues: CASSAQGNGGYTF.